These 3 T cell receptor beta chains were all obtained from the same sample, sequenced in a study of blood T cell repertoires in COVID-19. Generated by immunoSEQ multiplex PCR, the TCRdb table keeps only in-frame clones and is missing some. This table has 300,000 to 350,000 clones, approximately 86% appearing once. Sequencing was carried out using PBMCs or T cells enriched from blood (not recorded which). These receptors were taken from a woman aged 40 to 49 with acute COVID-19.

The chain carries TRBV28 and TRBJ2-7, with D possibly being TRBD2 (6 bases). Germline CDR1 and CDR2: MDHEN and SYDVKM. The CDR3 runs 16 residues. Trimming pared 4 bases from V and 0 bases from J, leaving 16 bases between. CDR3 nucleotide sequence: TGTGCCAGCAGTTCCCCATCGGAGGGTGGCTCCTACGAGCAGTACTTC. This gives the protein CASSSPSEGGSYEQYF.

The chain uses TRBV4-1 and TRBJ2-3, with D tentatively TRBD2 (5 bases). With 4 bases removed from V and 7 bases from J, the gap between germline ends came to 18 bases. Germline loops: CDR1 MGHRA, CDR2 YSYEKL. CDR3 length equals 15 residues. In DNA form, the CDR3 reads TGCGCCAGCAGCCGGGAGAGGCAGGAGGTGAATACGCAGTATTTT. It yields the protein CASSRERQEVNTQYF.

The chain is built from TRBV6-5 and TRBJ1-2; maybe TRBD1 (6 bases). The germline CDR1 and CDR2 sequences are MNHEY and SVGAGI. CDR3 length equals 14 residues. Trimming stripped 0 bases from V and 5 bases from J, with 10 bases between. The CDR3 here is CASSYSTDSYGYTF. The CDR3 nucleotides are TGTGCCAGCAGTTACTCGACGGACAGTTATGGCTACACCTTC.